The next 26 T cell receptor beta chains were all read from a single sample in a study of T cell responses to AZD1222 COVID-19 vaccine. Clones were sequenced by immunoSEQ multiplex PCR, and TCRdb holds only the in-frame ones, with some missing. The table has 95,000 to 150,000 clones, 92% seen once. The sample consisted of peripheral blood, taken on day 0 of AZD1222 vaccination. These TCRs come from an adult in good health.

V and J are TRBV4-3 and TRBJ2-7; no definite D call. Germline V gene lookup returns CDR1 LGHNA and CDR2 YSLEER. V lost 1 base and J lost 2, with 12 bases in between. This CDR3 has 15 amino acids. CDR3 bases: TGCGCCAGCAGCCAAGTATTATTATCCGCCTACGAGCAGTACGTC. Its translation: CASSQVLLSAYEQYV.

This clone was picked up a small number of times. The chain combines TRBV29-1 with TRBJ1-6; D call uncertain. Germline V gives CDR1 SQVTM, CDR2 ANQGSEA. With 2 bases removed from V and 10 bases from J, the gap between germline ends came to 12 bases. The CDR3 runs to 13 residues. Here the CDR3 reads CSVELSGGSPLHF. The CDR3 region has the DNA TGCAGCGTTGAATTGTCCGGCGGGTCACCCCTCCACTTT. The whole variable domain, remainder taken from reference TRBV29-1 and TRBJ1-6, is SAVISQKPSRDICQRGTSLTIQCQVDSQVTMMFWYRQQPGQSLTLIATANQGSEATYESGFVIDKFPISRPNLTFSTLTVSNMSPEDSSIYLCSVELSGGSPLHFGNGTRLTVT.

The chain combines TRBV28 with TRBJ1-6; D unclear. CDR3 size: 12 residues. CDR1 and CDR2 (germline): MDHEN, SYDVKM. The germline V and J ends were trimmed by 3 bases and 13 bases, with 10 bases remaining between them. The CDR3 loop reads CASSLFKMPLHF. Written as DNA, the CDR3 is TGTGCCAGCAGTTTGTTTAAAATGCCCCTCCACTTT.

In this sample, this clone is medium-sized. The chain combines TRBV6-1 with TRBJ1-2, with TRBD1 matching 7 bases. Germline V gene lookup returns CDR1 MNHNS and CDR2 SASEGT. This CDR3 is built from 15 residues. The junction had 6 bases not matched to a gene; V was cut back by 1 base and J by 4 bases. The CDR3 region is CASSEGETGIYGYTF. The CDR3 coding sequence is TGTGCCAGCAGTGAAGGGGAGACAGGGATCTATGGCTACACCTTC.

CDR3 amino acids: CAISALAGGTDTQYF. Here the CDR3 DNA reads TGTGCCATCAGTGCCCTAGCGGGGGGCACAGATACGCAGTATTTT. The V and J genes are TRBV10-3 and TRBJ2-3; 10 bases are shared with TRBD2. In germline, CDR1 is ENHRY, CDR2 SYGVKD. The CDR3 contains 15 residues. V lost 4 bases and J lost 1; bases outside the gene matches: 2.

V and J are TRBV9 and TRBJ2-3, with 10 positions matching TRBD2. After removal of 2 bases from V and 3 bases from J, the junction contained 3 bases not matched to a gene. CDR3 length equals 15 residues. Germline CDR1 reads SGDLS; CDR2 reads YYNGEE. The DNA for the CDR3 is TGTGCCAGCAGCGTGGGGACTAGCGTGACAGATACGCAGTATTTT. Protein: CASSVGTSVTDTQYF.

CDR3 sequence: CAWGHNEKLFF. The CDR3 region has the DNA TGTGCCTGGGGCCACAATGAAAAACTGTTTTTT. The chain couples TRBV30 to TRBJ1-4; D unresolved. V dropped 5 bases and J dropped 5 bases, with 6 bases sitting between them. This CDR3 is 11 amino acids long. Germline CDR1 and CDR2: GTSNPN and SVGIG (reference sequence).

CDR3 sequence: CASSSTAGDQPQHF. CDR3 nucleotide sequence: TGTGCCAGCAGCTCTACGGCAGGGGATCAGCCCCAGCATTTT. The V gene is TRBV11-2, the J gene TRBJ1-5; D perhaps matches TRBD1 (6 bases). Per the germline V gene, CDR1 is SGHAT and CDR2 is FQNNGV. Trimming left V 4 bases short and J 5 bases short, with 12 bases between. This CDR3 contains 14 residues.

The rearrangement links TRBV19 to TRBJ1-5; a weak D match, TRBD1 (6 bases). The CDR3 totals 15 residues. Germline CDR1 LNHDA, CDR2 SQIVND (reference sequence). The V gene lost 3 bases and the J gene lost 2 bases, with 11 bases spanning the gap. The DNA of the CDR3 is TGTGCCAGTAGTATTATTCGGACAGGCAATCAGCCCCAGCATTTT. This encodes CASSIIRTGNQPQHF.

The chain is built from TRBV9 and TRBJ2-3; 10 bases match TRBD2. This CDR3 region has 19 residues. Germline values: CDR1 SGDLS, CDR2 YYNGEE. The V gene end was trimmed by 4 bases and the J gene end by 2 bases; junction bases not matched to a gene: 16. CDR3 region: CASSPRGIGTSANTDTQYF. The CDR3 DNA reads as TGTGCCAGCAGCCCCAGAGGCATTGGGACTAGCGCCAACACAGATACGCAGTATTTT. Supplemented by reference TRBV9 and TRBJ2-3, the full variable domain reads DSGVTQTPKHLITATGQRVTLRCSPRSGDLSVYWYQQSLDQGLQFLIQYYNGEERAKGNILERFSAQQFPDLHSELNLSSLELGDSALYFCASSPRGIGTSANTDTQYFGPGTRLTVL.

The chain is built from TRBV4-2 and TRBJ2-2; D possibly corresponds to TRBD1 (8 bases). With 1 base removed from V and 5 bases from J, the gap between germline ends came to 14 bases. This CDR3 contains 16 residues. The germline CDR1 and CDR2 sequences are LGHNA and YNFKEQ. The DNA for the CDR3 is TGTGCCAGCAGCCAAGCGGACAGGGAGGGAACCGGGGAGCTGTTTTTT. It encodes CASSQADREGTGELFF.

This clone showed up just once. J is TRBJ1-2 and V is TRBV18; 7 nucleotides line up with TRBD1. With V trimmed by 7 bases and J by 2 bases, 7 bases remained unmatched. The CDR3 sequence is 14 residues long. Germline-derived CDR1 and CDR2 are KGHSH and LQKENI. CDR3 protein: CASLPTGNNYGYTF. CDR3 DNA: TGTGCCAGCTTACCGACAGGGAACAACTATGGCTACACCTTC.

The rearrangement links TRBV30 to TRBJ1-1, with TRBD1 identical over 7 bases. This CDR3 contains 14 residues. Trimming removed 1 base from V and 4 bases from J; junction bases left unmatched: 6. Germline V gives CDR1 GTSNPN, CDR2 SVGIG (reference sequence). The CDR3 loop is CAWSDGAGGTEAFF. The DNA of the CDR3 is TGTGCCTGGAGTGACGGGGCAGGGGGCACTGAAGCTTTCTTT.

This chain connects TRBV12-3 or TRBV12-4 to TRBJ1-1; the D is unclear. Trimming pared 4 bases from V and 1 base from J, leaving 7 bases between. The CDR3 spans 13 residues. The CDR3 bases are TGTGCCAGCAGTTCACAGAGGAACACTGAAGCTTTCTTT. Its protein is CASSSQRNTEAFF.

V gene TRBV6-5 combines with J gene TRBJ1-2; unclear D gene. Germline lookup yields CDR1 MNHEY and CDR2 SVGAGI. The CDR3 is 12 residues long. Trimming removed 6 bases at V and 6 bases at J, with 11 bases between. CDR3 bases: TGTGCCAGCAGACGCATGGTACATGGCTACACCTTC. Protein product: CASRRMVHGYTF.

The chain recombines TRBV9 with TRBJ1-6; 9 positions match TRBD1. Germline V gives CDR1 SGDLS, CDR2 YYNGEE. The CDR3 consists of 14 residues. J gave up 9 bases and V 4 bases, and 5 bases lay outside the gene matches. The CDR3 DNA reads as TGTGCCAGCAGCACGGGACAGGGCGGTTCACCCCTCCACTTT. It specifies CASSTGQGGSPLHF.

The V and J genes are TRBV2 and TRBJ2-3; D remains ambiguous. Germline assignment: CDR1 SNHLY and CDR2 FYNNEI. This CDR3 contains 13 residues. V was trimmed by 4 bases and J by 3 bases, leaving 8 bases between them. CDR3 bases: TGTGCCAGCAGTGTTGGGGTAACAGATACGCAGTATTTT. Translation gives CASSVGVTDTQYF. The full variable domain, with the rest looked up from reference TRBV2 and TRBJ2-3, is EPEVTQTPSHQVTQMGQEVILRCVPISNHLYFYWYRQILGQKVEFLVSFYNNEISEKSEIFDDQFSVERPDGSNFTLKIRSTKLEDSAMYFCASSVGVTDTQYFGPGTRLTVL.

V gene TRBV5-1 combines with J gene TRBJ2-1, with 7 bases matching TRBD2. The germline V gene has CDR1 SGHRS and CDR2 YFSETQ. V shed 0 bases and J 4 bases; nucleotides not matched to a gene: 4. The CDR3 loop spans 15 amino acids. DNA for the CDR3: TGCGCCAGCAGCTTGGAAGGACTAGAATACAATGAGCAGTTCTTC. It is translated as CASSLEGLEYNEQFF.

The rearrangement uses TRBV27 and TRBJ1-3; tentatively, D is TRBD1 (6 bases). This CDR3 has 16 residues. Germline CDR1 and CDR2: MNHEY and SMNVEV (reference sequence). Trimming took 5 bases from V and 0 from J, leaving 14 bases between them. CDR3 DNA sequence: TGTGCCAGCAGTGCCATGACAGGCGGCTCTGGAAACACCATATATTTT. It yields the protein CASSAMTGGSGNTIYF.

The chain is built from TRBV2 and TRBJ2-2; D might be TRBD1 (5 bases). The V gene lost 0 bases and the J gene lost 2 bases, with 10 bases spanning the gap. Germline V gives CDR1 SNHLY, CDR2 FYNNEI. CDR3 length: 16 residues. The CDR3 loop reads CASSEAGLVNTGELFF. CDR3 coding DNA: TGTGCCAGCAGTGAAGCGGGGCTAGTAAACACCGGGGAGCTGTTTTTT.

This chain joins TRBV3-1 (or the pseudogene TRBV3-2) and TRBJ2-2; no clear D. From germline, CDR1 is LGHDT and CDR2 YNNKEL (reference sequence). The CDR3 spans 15 residues. V lost 0 bases and J 2 bases, leaving 7 bases between the germline ends. CDR3 loop: CASSQDTLNTGELFF. DNA for the CDR3: TGTGCCAGCAGCCAAGATACTCTTAACACCGGGGAGCTGTTTTTT.

The chain joins TRBV11-2 to TRBJ2-7; TRBD1 might be the D (5 bases). The V and J ends lost 3 bases and 2 bases respectively, with 11 bases between them. This CDR3 is built from 14 residues. Germline CDR1 is SGHAT and CDR2 is FQNNGV. The chain's CDR3 is CASSFGAGPYEQYF. Here the CDR3 DNA reads TGTGCCAGCAGCTTTGGGGCAGGCCCCTACGAGCAGTACTTC.

The chain combines TRBV4-3 with TRBJ2-3; D is uncertain. With 1 base removed from V and 5 bases from J, the gap between germline ends came to 7 bases. This CDR3 is 13 amino acids long. Germline CDR1 reads LGHNA; CDR2 reads YSLEER. DNA of the CDR3: TGCGCCAGCAGCCAAGCCGTCCGAGATACGCAGTATTTT. Translating gives CASSQAVRDTQYF.

V is TRBV7-9 and J is TRBJ1-2, with 9 bases aligning to TRBD1. Germline loops: CDR1 SEHNR, CDR2 FQNEAQ (reference sequence). The CDR3 totals 15 residues. V dropped 0 bases and J dropped 8; count of bases not matched to a gene: 7. The CDR3 here is CASSLAGTGSKGYTF. In DNA form, the CDR3 reads TGTGCCAGCAGCTTAGCCGGGACAGGGTCTAAGGGCTACACCTTC. The full variable domain, rest sourced from reference TRBV7-9 and TRBJ1-2, is DTGVSQNPRHKITKRGQNVTFRCDPISEHNRLYWYRQTLGQGPEFLTYFQNEAQLEKSRLLSDRFSAERPKGSFSTLEIQRTEQGDSAMYLCASSLAGTGSKGYTFGSGTRLTVV.

V and J are TRBV6-5 and TRBJ1-2; weak D call: TRBD1 (6 bases). The CDR3 has 14 residues. Trimming left V 6 bases short and J 2 bases short, with 13 bases between. CDR1 MNHEY and CDR2 SVGAGI come from the germline V gene. Here the CDR3 reads CASSVTGLNYGYTF. The CDR3 DNA is TGTGCCAGCAGCGTGACAGGTTTGAACTATGGCTACACCTTC.

The chain is built from TRBV7-9 and TRBJ1-1; D is perhaps TRBD1 (5 bases). V was pared by 5 bases and J by 2 bases, with 12 bases between. Per germline, CDR1 SEHNR and CDR2 FQNEAQ (reference sequence). This CDR3 is built from 14 residues. The CDR3: CASSLGTQNTEAFF. Here the CDR3 DNA reads TGTGCCAGCAGCCTCGGGACGCAAAACACTGAAGCTTTCTTT.